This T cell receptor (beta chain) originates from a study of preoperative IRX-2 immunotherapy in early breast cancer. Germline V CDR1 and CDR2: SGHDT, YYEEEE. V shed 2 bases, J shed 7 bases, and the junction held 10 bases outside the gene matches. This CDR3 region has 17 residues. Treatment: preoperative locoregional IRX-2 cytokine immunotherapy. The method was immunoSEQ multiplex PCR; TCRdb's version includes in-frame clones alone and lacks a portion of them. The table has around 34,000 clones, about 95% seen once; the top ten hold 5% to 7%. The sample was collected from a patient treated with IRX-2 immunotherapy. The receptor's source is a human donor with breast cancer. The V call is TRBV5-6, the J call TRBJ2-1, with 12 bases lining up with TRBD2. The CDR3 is CASSLIVTSGSSNEQFF. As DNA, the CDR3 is TGTGCCAGCAGCTTAATTGTGACTAGCGGGAGCTCAAATGAGCAGTTCTTC.